These 30 T cell receptor beta chains were all obtained from the same sample, sequenced in a study of cytomegalovirus exposure and HLA in healthy donors. PCR was performed using 60 Vbeta and 13 Jbeta primers. Libraries were prepared by immunoSEQ multiplex PCR; TCRdb keeps only in-frame clonotypes and omits some of them. Of under 45,000 clones listed, approximately 75% were seen once; the top ten hold more than 1.2%. The specimen was PBMCs. These receptors originate from a man aged 25 to 40 in good health and CMV-seronegative.

This clone was seen a few times. The chain has TRBV7-9 and TRBJ2-4, with TRBD1 matching over 9 bases. J was trimmed by 10 bases and V by 5 bases; bases with no gene match: 9. The CDR3 contains 14 residues. Germline lookup yields CDR1 SEHNR and CDR2 FQNEAQ (reference sequence). The CDR3 sequence is CASSPGTGTGIQYF. CDR3 nucleotides: TGTGCCAGCAGCCCCGGGACAGGGACTGGGATTCAGTACTTC. Supplemented by reference TRBV7-9 and TRBJ2-4, the full variable domain reads DTGVSQNPRHKITKRGQNVTFRCDPISEHNRLYWYRQTLGQGPEFLTYFQNEAQLEKSRLLSDRFSAERPKGSFSTLEIQRTEQGDSAMYLCASSPGTGTGIQYFGAGTRLSVL.

This clone was detected a few times. V usage is TRBV29-1 and J usage is TRBJ1-1; D is uncertain. The germline V and J ends were trimmed by 1 base and 5 bases, with 11 bases remaining between them. Germline CDR1 SQVTM, CDR2 ANQGSEA. The CDR3 is made up of 13 amino acids. This chain's CDR3 is CSVEVNMETEAFF. CDR3 DNA: TGCAGCGTTGAAGTCAATATGGAGACTGAAGCTTTCTTT. The full variable domain, its missing parts supplied by reference TRBV29-1 and TRBJ1-1, is SAVISQKPSRDICQRGTSLTIQCQVDSQVTMMFWYRQQPGQSLTLIATANQGSEATYESGFVIDKFPISRPNLTFSTLTVSNMSPEDSSIYLCSVEVNMETEAFFGQGTRLTVV.

The chain joins TRBV9 to TRBJ2-3; D perhaps matches TRBD2 (6 bases). The CDR3 runs to 13 residues. Per the germline V gene, CDR1 is SGDLS and CDR2 is YYNGEE. V was pared by 6 bases and J by 2 bases, with 10 bases between. The CDR3 protein is CASTSGDTDTQYF. The CDR3 DNA reads as TGTGCCAGCACCTCGGGGGACACAGATACGCAGTATTTT.

The J gene is TRBJ1-2, the V gene TRBV19; TRBD1 matches 12 bases. Germline assignment: CDR1 LNHDA and CDR2 SQIVND (reference sequence). V was pared by 4 bases and J by 4 bases, with 4 bases of the junction left unmatched. The CDR3 has 15 residues. CDR3 coding DNA: TGTGCCAGTAGTAAGGGACAGGGGGCGATCTATGGCTACACCTTC. Its translation is CASSKGQGAIYGYTF.

The genes are TRBV27 and TRBJ1-6; D is unclear. Germline loops: CDR1 MNHEY, CDR2 SMNVEV (reference sequence). The ends were cut back, 3 bases at V and 4 bases at J, with 7 bases in the middle. The CDR3 covers 14 residues. CDR3 in DNA: TGTGCCAGCAGTTTGATACAGTATAATTCACCCCTCCACTTT. Encoded protein: CASSLIQYNSPLHF.

The CDR3 spells CASSSPPQPQHF. DNA for the CDR3: TGTGCCAGCAGTTCCCCTCCTCAGCCCCAGCATTTT. This chain links TRBV27 with TRBJ1-5; D not certain. The germline V and J ends were trimmed by 4 bases and 6 bases, with 7 bases remaining between them. Germline V gene sequence: CDR1 MNHEY, CDR2 SMNVEV (reference sequence). This CDR3 contains 12 residues.

The chain recombines TRBV4-3 with TRBJ2-1, with 14 bases matching TRBD2. V shed 0 bases, J shed 9 bases, and the junction held 4 bases outside the gene matches. In germline, CDR1 is LGHNA, CDR2 YSLEER. The CDR3 is 16 amino acids. CDR3 nucleotides: TGCGCCAGCAGCCAAGATGGGACTAGCGGGAGTTGTGAGCAGTTCTTC. Protein product: CASSQDGTSGSCEQFF.

V is TRBV28 and J is TRBJ1-4; a weak D match, TRBD1 (6 bases). The CDR3 has 14 amino acids. V was pared by 8 bases and J by 7 bases, with 17 bases between. CDR1 and CDR2 (germline): MDHEN, SYDVKM. The CDR3 is CASSLGGASEKLFF. CDR3 DNA: TGTGCCAGCTCCCTGGGGGGGGCTAGTGAAAAACTGTTTTTT.

This rearrangement joins TRBV14 to TRBJ2-1, with D unclear. V was pared by 0 bases and J by 4 bases, with 4 bases between. CDR3 length: 13 amino acids. From germline, CDR1 is SGHDN and CDR2 FVKESK. CDR3 sequence: CASSQDRYNEQFF. The CDR3 DNA is TGTGCCAGCAGCCAAGACAGGTACAATGAGCAGTTCTTC.

The rearrangement joins TRBV19 to TRBJ2-3; 15 bases align to TRBD2. This CDR3 has 17 amino acids. Unmatched junction bases numbered 6, after V lost 3 bases and J lost 5 bases. Per germline, CDR1 LNHDA and CDR2 SQIVND (reference sequence). In DNA form, the CDR3 reads TGTGCCAGTAGTATCTGGACTAGCGGGAGGGCCGTAGATACGCAGTATTTT. Translating gives CASSIWTSGRAVDTQYF.

The chain employs TRBV28 and TRBJ2-5; D may be TRBD2 (6 bases). V dropped 6 bases and J dropped 7 bases, with 24 bases sitting between them. Germline V gene lookup returns CDR1 MDHEN and CDR2 SYDVKM. The CDR3 is made up of 16 amino acids. The DNA for the CDR3 is TGTGCCAGCAGCCCGGGGAGGCAGGGAGTCGTAGGGACCCAGTACTTC. Its protein product is CASSPGRQGVVGTQYF.

Only a few counts were recorded for this clone. The chain carries TRBV7-2 and TRBJ1-4, with D perhaps matching TRBD1 (5 bases). This CDR3 is 15 amino acids long. Germline CDR1 is SGHTA and CDR2 is FQGNSA. The germline V and J ends were trimmed by 1 base and 5 bases, with 11 bases remaining between them. The CDR3 region is CASSLEQGSNEKLFF. The CDR3 bases are TGTGCCAGCAGCTTAGAGCAGGGTTCAAATGAAAAACTGTTTTTT.

The rearrangement uses TRBV20-1 and TRBJ1-1; tentative D call: TRBD1 (6 bases). Trimming pared 3 bases from V and 7 bases from J, leaving 9 bases between. This CDR3 region has 11 residues. CDR1 DFQATT and CDR2 SNEGSKA come from the germline V gene (reference sequence). The CDR3 DNA reads TGCAGTGCTAGGGTGACAGGTGAAGCTTTCTTT. It specifies CSARVTGEAFF.

The chain has TRBV19 and TRBJ2-5; 10 bases are shared with TRBD1. The end of the DNA is better explained by TRBJ2-7, so the J call may be wrong. The CDR3 loop spans 16 amino acids. The germline CDR1 and CDR2 sequences are LNHDA and SQIVND (reference sequence). The CDR3 nucleotides read TGTGCCAGTAGTAACCATCGACAGGGGGCCCCCTACGAGCAGTACTTC. It yields the protein CASSNHRQGAPYEQYF.

The J gene is TRBJ2-1, the V gene TRBV5-1; maybe TRBD2 (6 bases). Germline V gives CDR1 SGHRS, CDR2 YFSETQ. Deletions cut 2 bases from V and 6 bases from J, with 18 bases between. This CDR3 spans 16 amino acids. CDR3 nucleotides: TGCGCCAGCAGCTTTGCCCTAGGCGGGATCTTCAATGAGCAGTTCTTC. Protein product: CASSFALGGIFNEQFF.

The chain links TRBV29-1 to TRBJ1-2; D perhaps matches TRBD1 (6 bases). The CDR3 runs to 11 residues. Germline values: CDR1 SQVTM, CDR2 ANQGSEA. V was shortened by 7 bases and J by 8 bases, with 14 bases between the two germline ends. CDR3 in DNA: TGCAGCGCATCCAGGGGTGGGGGCTACACCTTC. It specifies CSASRGGGYTF. The full variable domain, rest sourced from reference TRBV29-1 and TRBJ1-2, is SAVISQKPSRDICQRGTSLTIQCQVDSQVTMMFWYRQQPGQSLTLIATANQGSEATYESGFVIDKFPISRPNLTFSTLTVSNMSPEDSSIYLCSASRGGGYTFGSGTRLTVV.

The CDR3 DNA reads as TGCGCCAGCAGCCAAGAGGCGGGATCAATCAAAGAAGCTTTCTTT. This translates into CASSQEAGSIKEAFF. The chain recombines TRBV4-3 with TRBJ1-1; D call uncertain. The germline V and J ends were trimmed by 0 bases and 8 bases, with 16 bases remaining between them. CDR3 length: 15 residues. Germline lookup yields CDR1 LGHNA and CDR2 YSLEER.

V and J are TRBV4-2 and TRBJ1-1; TRBD1 matches 8 bases. Trimming removed 3 bases from V and 2 bases from J; junction bases left unmatched: 5. The germline V gene encodes CDR1 LGHNA and CDR2 YNFKEQ. The CDR3 is made up of 15 amino acids. The CDR3 nucleotides read TGTGCCAGCAGCCAGTCGGACAGGGATAACACTGAAGCTTTCTTT. Translation: CASSQSDRDNTEAFF.

The chain employs TRBV7-8 and TRBJ1-3, with 7 nucleotides matching TRBD1. V shed 1 base and J 8 bases; nucleotides not matched to a gene: 11. CDR1 is SGHVS, CDR2 FQNEAQ, per germline. This CDR3 has 16 residues. As DNA, the CDR3 is TGTGCCAGCAGCTTAGATGGTGGGCAGGGGGTGGACACCATATATTTT. It encodes CASSLDGGQGVDTIYF.

The rearrangement uses TRBV5-5 and TRBJ2-1; 8 bases are a match to TRBD2. Germline loops: CDR1 SGHKS, CDR2 YYEKEE (reference sequence). This CDR3 contains 14 residues. The ends lost 2 bases at V and 8 bases at J; junction bases unmatched: 6. CDR3 in DNA: TGTGCCAGCAGCTTTCCGCGGGAGGTCGATGAGCAGTTCTTC. As protein: CASSFPREVDEQFF. The full variable domain, in which reference TRBV5-5 and TRBJ2-1 provide the parts outside the CDR3, is DAGVTQSPTHLIKTRGQQVTLRCSPISGHKSVSWYQQVLGQGPQFIFQYYEKEERGRGNFPDRFSARQFPNYSSELNVNALLLGDSALYLCASSFPREVDEQFFGPGTRLTVL.

This clone has a handful of counts. The rearrangement links TRBV2 to TRBJ1-6; no definite D call. The V gene lost 8 bases and the J gene lost 4 bases, with 9 bases spanning the gap. The CDR3 contains 13 residues. Germline CDR1 SNHLY, CDR2 FYNNEI. CDR3 in amino acids: CASVDNYNSPLHF. The CDR3 nucleotides read TGTGCCAGCGTAGACAATTATAATTCACCCCTCCACTTT. Supplemented by reference TRBV2 and TRBJ1-6, the full variable domain reads EPEVTQTPSHQVTQMGQEVILRCVPISNHLYFYWYRQILGQKVEFLVSFYNNEISEKSEIFDDQFSVERPDGSNFTLKIRSTKLEDSAMYFCASVDNYNSPLHFGNGTRLTVT.

The gene calls are TRBV7-2 and TRBJ2-3; 13 bases fit TRBD2. With V trimmed by 5 bases and J by 0 bases, 2 bases remained unmatched. The CDR3 has 16 residues. Per germline, CDR1 SGHTA and CDR2 FQGNSA. The CDR3 nucleotides are TGTGCCAGCAGCAGGGGACTAGCGGGAAGCACAGATACGCAGTATTTT. This codes for CASSRGLAGSTDTQYF.

The chain has TRBV5-6 and TRBJ2-7; 8 bases align to TRBD2. The CDR3 extends over 16 amino acids. The trim removed 3 bases at V and 6 bases at J, leaving 14 bases unmatched. Per the germline V gene, CDR1 is SGHDT and CDR2 is YYEEEE. Written as DNA, the CDR3 is TGTGCCAGCAGCTCCCCAACGGGGGGGGTTTTGTTCGAGCAGTACTTC. This encodes CASSSPTGGVLFEQYF.

The chain links TRBV29-1 to TRBJ2-7; TRBD1 might be the D (6 bases). CDR3 length: 12 amino acids. Deletions cut 0 bases from V and 3 bases from J, with 6 bases between. Germline loops: CDR1 SQVTM, CDR2 ANQGSEA. The CDR3 is CSVEEQGYEQYF. CDR3 coding DNA: TGCAGCGTTGAAGAACAGGGCTACGAGCAGTACTTC.

In DNA, the CDR3 is TGCGCCAGCAGCTCCCCACAGGATTTCCAAGAGACCCAGTACTTC. Translation gives CASSSPQDFQETQYF. The rearrangement links TRBV5-1 to TRBJ2-5, with a tentative D call TRBD1 (5 bases). The CDR3 totals 15 residues. Germline-derived CDR1 and CDR2 are SGHRS and YFSETQ. V dropped 3 bases and J dropped 1 base, with 13 bases sitting between them.

This clone has a single count. The J gene is TRBJ1-6, the V gene TRBV2, with 10 bases matching TRBD1. This CDR3 has 15 amino acids. V lost 6 bases and J lost 4; bases outside the gene matches: 3. Germline CDR1 SNHLY, CDR2 FYNNEI. The CDR3 spells CASRGDRGYNSPLHF. In nucleotides, the CDR3 is TGTGCCAGCAGGGGGGACAGGGGATATAATTCACCCCTCCACTTT.

The chain combines TRBV7-9 with TRBJ1-2; 7 bases map to TRBD1. The CDR3 contains 14 residues. After removal of 4 bases from V and 5 bases from J, the junction contained 7 bases not matched to a gene. The germline CDR1 and CDR2 sequences are SEHNR and FQNEAQ (reference sequence). The CDR3 loop reads CASSSGGTDYGYTF. The CDR3 DNA is TGTGCCAGCAGCTCGGGGGGGACAGATTATGGCTACACCTTC.

The CDR3 spells CATRRRQGASGSYNEQFF. For the CDR3, the DNA is TGTGCCACCAGGAGAAGACAGGGGGCAAGTGGCTCCTACAATGAGCAGTTCTTC. V usage is TRBV15 and J usage is TRBJ2-1, with TRBD1 matching 10 bases. With V trimmed by 6 bases and J by 0 bases, 11 bases remained unmatched. This CDR3 contains 18 residues. The germline V gene has CDR1 LNHNV and CDR2 YYDKDF (reference sequence).

The chain is built from TRBV19 and TRBJ1-5, with 9 positions matching TRBD1. The CDR3 spans 17 residues. The germline gives CDR1 LNHDA, CDR2 SQIVND (reference sequence). Germline trimming cut 5 bases from V and 0 bases from J; bases unmatched to any gene: 8. CDR3 in DNA: TGTGCCAGTAGTCCCACAGGGGGCGGGTATAGCAATCAGCCCCAGCATTTT. Its protein product is CASSPTGGGYSNQPQHF.

This chain joins TRBV5-6 and TRBJ2-7; 7 bases agree with TRBD1. In germline, CDR1 is SGHDT, CDR2 YYEEEE. This CDR3 comprises 15 residues. With 3 bases clipped from V and 3 bases from J, the junction kept 9 bases outside the gene matches. The CDR3 sequence is CASSSTTGRNYEQYF. The CDR3 bases are TGTGCCAGCAGCTCCACGACAGGGAGAAACTACGAGCAGTACTTC.